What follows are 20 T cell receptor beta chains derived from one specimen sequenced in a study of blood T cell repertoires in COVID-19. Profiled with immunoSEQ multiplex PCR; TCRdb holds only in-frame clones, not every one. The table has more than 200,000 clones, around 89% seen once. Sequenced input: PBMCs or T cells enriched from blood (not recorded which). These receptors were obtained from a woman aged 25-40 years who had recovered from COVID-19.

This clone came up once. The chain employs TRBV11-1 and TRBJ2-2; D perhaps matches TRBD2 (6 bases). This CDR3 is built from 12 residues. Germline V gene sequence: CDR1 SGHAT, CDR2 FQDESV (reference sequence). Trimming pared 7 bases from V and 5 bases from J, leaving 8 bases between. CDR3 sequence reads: CASIGLTGELFF. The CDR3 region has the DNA TGTGCCAGCATCGGACTAACCGGGGAGCTGTTTTTT.

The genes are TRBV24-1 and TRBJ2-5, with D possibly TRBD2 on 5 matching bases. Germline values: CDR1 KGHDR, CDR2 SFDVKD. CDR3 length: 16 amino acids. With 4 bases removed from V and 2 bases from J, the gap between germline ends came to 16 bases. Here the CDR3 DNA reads TGTGCCACCAGTGACCGCCCACATAGCGCGCAAGAGACCCAGTACTTC. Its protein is CATSDRPHSAQETQYF.

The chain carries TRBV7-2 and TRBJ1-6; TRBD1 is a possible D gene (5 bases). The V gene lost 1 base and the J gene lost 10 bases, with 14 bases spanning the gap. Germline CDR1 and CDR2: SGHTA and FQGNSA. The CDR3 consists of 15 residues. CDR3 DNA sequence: TGTGCCAGCAGCTTAGAGGCCTCTCGGACATCACCCCTCCACTTT. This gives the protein CASSLEASRTSPLHF.

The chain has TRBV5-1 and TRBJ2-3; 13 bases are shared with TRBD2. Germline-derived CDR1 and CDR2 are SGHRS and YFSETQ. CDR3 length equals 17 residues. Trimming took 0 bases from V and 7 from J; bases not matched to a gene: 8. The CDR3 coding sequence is TGCGCCAGCAGCTTGGAACTAGCGGGAGGGCCTAATAATACGCAGTATTTT. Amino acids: CASSLELAGGPNNTQYF.

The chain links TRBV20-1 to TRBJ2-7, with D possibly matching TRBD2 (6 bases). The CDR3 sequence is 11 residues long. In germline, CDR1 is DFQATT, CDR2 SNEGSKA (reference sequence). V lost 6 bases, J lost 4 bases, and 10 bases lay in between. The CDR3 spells CSASLAYEQYF. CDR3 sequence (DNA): TGCAGTGCGAGCCTAGCGTACGAGCAGTACTTC.

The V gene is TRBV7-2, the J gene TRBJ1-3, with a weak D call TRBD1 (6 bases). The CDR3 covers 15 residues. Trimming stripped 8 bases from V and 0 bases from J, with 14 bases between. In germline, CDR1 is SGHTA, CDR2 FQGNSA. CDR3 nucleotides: TGTGCCAGCTTCCCCGGACAGTTCTCTGGAAACACCATATATTTT. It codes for CASFPGQFSGNTIYF. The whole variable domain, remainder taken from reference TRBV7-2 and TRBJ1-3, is GAGVSQSPSNKVTEKGKDVELRCDPISGHTALYWYRQSLGQGLEFLIYFQGNSAPDKSGLPSDRFSAERTGGSVSTLTIQRTQQEDSAVYLCASFPGQFSGNTIYFGEGSWLTVV.

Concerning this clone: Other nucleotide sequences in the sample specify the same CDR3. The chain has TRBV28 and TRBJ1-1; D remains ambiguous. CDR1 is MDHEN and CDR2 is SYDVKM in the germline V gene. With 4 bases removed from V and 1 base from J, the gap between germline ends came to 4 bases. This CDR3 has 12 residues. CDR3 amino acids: CASSSGNTEAFF. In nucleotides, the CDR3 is TGTGCCAGCAGTTCGGGGAACACTGAAGCTTTCTTT.

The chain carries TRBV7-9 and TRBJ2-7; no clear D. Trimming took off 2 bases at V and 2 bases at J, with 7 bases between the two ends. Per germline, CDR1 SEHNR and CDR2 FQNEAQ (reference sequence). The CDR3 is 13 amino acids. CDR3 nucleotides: TGTGCCAGCAGCTTACAACAGACCTACGAGCAGTACTTC. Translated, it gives CASSLQQTYEQYF.

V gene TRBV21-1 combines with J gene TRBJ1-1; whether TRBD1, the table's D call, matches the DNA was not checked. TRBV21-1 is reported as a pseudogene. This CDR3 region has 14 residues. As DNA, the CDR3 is TGTGCCAGCACCCCGACAGGGATGAACACTGAAGCTTTCTTT. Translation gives CASTPTGMNTEAFF.

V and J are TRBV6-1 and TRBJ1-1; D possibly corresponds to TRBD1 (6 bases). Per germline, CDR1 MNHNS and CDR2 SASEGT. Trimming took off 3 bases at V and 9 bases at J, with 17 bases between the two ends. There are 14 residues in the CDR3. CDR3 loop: CASSERSGGEKAFF. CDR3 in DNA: TGTGCCAGCAGTGAGCGGTCGGGGGGCGAAAAAGCTTTCTTT.

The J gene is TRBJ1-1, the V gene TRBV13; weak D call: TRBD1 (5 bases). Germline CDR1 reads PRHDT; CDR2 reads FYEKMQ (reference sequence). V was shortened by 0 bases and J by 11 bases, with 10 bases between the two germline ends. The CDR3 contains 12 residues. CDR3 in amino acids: CASSLGAGRAFF. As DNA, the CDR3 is TGTGCCAGCAGCTTAGGAGCAGGGAGGGCTTTCTTT.

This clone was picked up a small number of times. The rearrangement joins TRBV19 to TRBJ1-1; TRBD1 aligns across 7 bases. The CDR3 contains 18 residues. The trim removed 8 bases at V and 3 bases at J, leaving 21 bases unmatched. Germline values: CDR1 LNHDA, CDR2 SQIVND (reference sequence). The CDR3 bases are TGTGCCAGTGTTACTGACAGGGCGAGCGGTGTTAGCCACACTGAAGCTTTCTTT. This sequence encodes CASVTDRASGVSHTEAFF.

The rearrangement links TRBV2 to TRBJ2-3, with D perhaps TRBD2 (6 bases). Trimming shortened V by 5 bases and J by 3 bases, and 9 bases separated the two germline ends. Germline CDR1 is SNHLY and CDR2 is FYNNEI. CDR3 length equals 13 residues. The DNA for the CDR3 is TGTGCCAGCAGTAACCGGGGGACAGATACGCAGTATTTT. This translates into CASSNRGTDTQYF.

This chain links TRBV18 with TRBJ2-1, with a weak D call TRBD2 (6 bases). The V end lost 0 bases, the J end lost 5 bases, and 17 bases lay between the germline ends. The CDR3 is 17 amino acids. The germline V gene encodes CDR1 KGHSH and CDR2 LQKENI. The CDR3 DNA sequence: TGTGCCAGCTCACCACCTCATTGGACTACGATTAACAATGAGCAGTTCTTC. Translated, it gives CASSPPHWTTINNEQFF.

This CDR3 is CASKEGRVAEKLFF. The CDR3, as DNA: TGTGCCAGTAAGGAGGGGCGAGTCGCTGAAAAACTGTTTTTT. The J gene is TRBJ1-4, the V gene TRBV19, with D possibly TRBD1 on 5 matching bases. Trimming removed 7 bases from V and 7 bases from J, with 16 bases in between. The CDR3 is 14 amino acids. Germline V lookup: CDR1 LNHDA, CDR2 SQIVND (reference sequence).

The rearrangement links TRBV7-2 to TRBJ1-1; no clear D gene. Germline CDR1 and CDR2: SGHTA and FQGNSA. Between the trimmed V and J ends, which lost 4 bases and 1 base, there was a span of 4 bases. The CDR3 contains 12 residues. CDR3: CASSYRNTEAFF. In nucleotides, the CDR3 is TGTGCCAGCAGCTACAGGAACACTGAAGCTTTCTTT.

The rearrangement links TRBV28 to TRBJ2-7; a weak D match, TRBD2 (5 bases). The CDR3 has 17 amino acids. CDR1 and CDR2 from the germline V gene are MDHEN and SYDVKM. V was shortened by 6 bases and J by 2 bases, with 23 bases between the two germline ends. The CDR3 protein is CASSPPSRERRTYEQYF. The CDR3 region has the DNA TGTGCCAGCAGCCCACCCTCTCGTGAGCGGAGGACCTACGAGCAGTACTTC.

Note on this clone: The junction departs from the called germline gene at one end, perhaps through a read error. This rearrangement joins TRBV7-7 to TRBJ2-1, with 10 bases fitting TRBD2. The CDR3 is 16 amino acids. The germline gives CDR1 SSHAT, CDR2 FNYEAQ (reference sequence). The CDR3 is CASSLGTSATYNEQFF. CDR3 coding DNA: TGTGCTAGCAGCTTAGGGACTAGCGCGACCTACAATGAGCAGTTCTTC. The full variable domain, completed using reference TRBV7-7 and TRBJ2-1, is GAGVSQSPRYKVTKRGQDVTLRCDPISSHATLYWYQQALGQGPEFLTYFNYEAQPDKSGLPSDRFSAERPEGSISTLTIQRTEQRDSAMYRCASSLGTSATYNEQFFGPGTRLTVL.

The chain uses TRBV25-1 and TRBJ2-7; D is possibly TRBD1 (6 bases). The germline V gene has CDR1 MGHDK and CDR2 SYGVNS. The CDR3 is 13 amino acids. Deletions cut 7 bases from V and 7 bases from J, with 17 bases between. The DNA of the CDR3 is TGTGCCAGCAAGGGGGTCGGCTCTTGTGAGCAGTACTTC. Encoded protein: CASKGVGSCEQYF.

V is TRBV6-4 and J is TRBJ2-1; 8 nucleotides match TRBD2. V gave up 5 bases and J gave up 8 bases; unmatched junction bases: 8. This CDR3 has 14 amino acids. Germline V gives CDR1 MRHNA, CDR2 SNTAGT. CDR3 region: CASSSAGDNDEQFF. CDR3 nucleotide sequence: TGTGCCAGCAGTTCAGCGGGAGATAACGATGAGCAGTTCTTC.